These 10 T cell receptor beta chains came from one sample sequenced in a study of cytomegalovirus exposure and HLA in healthy donors. PCR amplification relied on 60 Vbeta primers (plus 13 Jbeta primers). Generated by immunoSEQ multiplex PCR, the TCRdb table keeps only in-frame clones and is missing some. The sample has about 130,000 clones, about 85% seen once. Material for sequencing was PBMCs. The receptors were sampled from a boy aged 10-17 years in good health and CMV-seronegative.

The chain employs TRBV7-6 and TRBJ1-5; TRBD1 agrees at 9 bases. CDR1 is SGHVS, CDR2 FNYEAQ, per germline. V shed 10 bases, J shed 7 bases, and the junction held 8 bases outside the gene matches. This CDR3 has 13 residues. CDR3 region: CATGQGWGQPQHF. The CDR3 coding sequence is TGTGCCACGGGACAGGGCTGGGGACAGCCCCAGCATTTT.

The count of this clone is one. The chain carries TRBV18 and TRBJ2-1; 9 bases are a match to TRBD2. Germline CDR1 and CDR2: KGHSH and LQKENI. The CDR3 sequence is 14 residues long. V trimming: 6 bases; J trimming: 5 bases; junction bases outside the gene matches: 5. CDR3 in DNA: TGTGCCAGCTCGGCTGCGGGGGGGCACAATGAGCAGTTCTTC. This sequence encodes CASSAAGGHNEQFF.

This sequence joins TRBV5-5 and TRBJ2-1; D call uncertain. V was clipped by 4 bases and J by 0 bases, with 14 bases between them. This CDR3 is 16 amino acids long. The germline gives CDR1 SGHKS, CDR2 YYEKEE (reference sequence). CDR3 DNA sequence: TGTGCCAGCAGCCTGGAGACTTTGAGCTCCTACAATGAGCAGTTCTTC. Translated: CASSLETLSSYNEQFF.

The chain combines TRBV7-8 with TRBJ2-7; TRBD2 matches 7 bases. This CDR3 has 14 residues. Germline-derived CDR1 and CDR2 are SGHVS and FQNEAQ. The V and J ends lost 3 bases and 4 bases, in that order; junction bases with no gene match: 6. The CDR3 DNA sequence: TGTGCCAGCAGCTTGGGGGGGACGGAATACGAGCAGTACTTC. It codes for CASSLGGTEYEQYF.

The V call is TRBV7-2, the J call TRBJ2-5, with TRBD1 as a possible D gene (6 bases). The germline V gene has CDR1 SGHTA and CDR2 FQGNSA. The CDR3 consists of 15 residues. The germline V and J ends were trimmed by 4 bases and 4 bases, with 16 bases remaining between them. CDR3: CASSSLTGSGETQYF. In nucleotides, the CDR3 is TGTGCCAGCAGCTCCCTCACAGGGTCAGGAGAGACCCAGTACTTC.

The rearrangement joins TRBV13 to TRBJ1-2; 7 nucleotides agree with TRBD1. Trimming took 5 bases from V and 7 from J; bases not matched to a gene: 4. Germline assignment: CDR1 PRHDT and CDR2 FYEKMQ (reference sequence). This CDR3 contains 12 residues. The CDR3 loop reads CASSQGTVGYTF. The CDR3 nucleotides read TGTGCCAGCAGCCAGGGGACAGTTGGCTACACCTTC.

The chain recombines TRBV7-3 with TRBJ2-1; TRBD2 agrees at 9 bases. Trimming removed 0 bases from V and 7 bases from J; junction bases left unmatched: 4. The CDR3 has 15 amino acids. Per the germline V gene, CDR1 is SGHTA and CDR2 is FQGTGA. The chain's CDR3 is CASSLTLTSGNEQFF. The CDR3 region has the DNA TGTGCCAGCAGCTTAACGCTAACTAGCGGGAATGAGCAGTTCTTC.

In the case of this clone: Other DNA sequences of this sample code for an identical CDR3. J is TRBJ1-1 and V is TRBV5-4; D gene unclear. V lost 0 bases and J lost 1, with 4 bases in between. The CDR3 totals 13 residues. Germline V CDR1 and CDR2: SGHNT, YYREEE (reference sequence). CDR3 protein: CASSLGGNTEAFF. The CDR3 DNA reads TGTGCCAGCAGCTTGGGCGGGAACACTGAAGCTTTCTTT.

The gene calls are TRBV5-3 and TRBJ2-7; 10 bases fit TRBD2. TRBV5-3 belongs to the ORF category, with a function that is uncertain. V lost 4 bases to trimming and J lost 1 base; unmatched junction nucleotides: 17. CDR3 length equals 19 residues. CDR3 region: CARSPDSGTSERFSYEQYF. The CDR3 DNA reads TGTGCCAGAAGCCCCGACAGCGGGACTAGCGAGAGATTTTCCTACGAGCAGTACTTC.

The chain employs TRBV25-1 and TRBJ2-6; 7 bases are a match to TRBD2. Looked up from germline, CDR1 is MGHDK and CDR2 is SYGVNS. The CDR3 runs to 17 residues. V gave up 4 bases and J gave up 0 bases; unmatched junction bases: 6. The CDR3 spells CASSGGGKVSGANVLTF. CDR3 coding DNA: TGTGCCAGCAGTGGGGGGGGAAAGGTCTCTGGGGCCAACGTCCTGACTTTC.